This T cell receptor beta chain was captured in a study of control samples from healthy donors and cancer patients (TCRdb year 2020). The library came from the immunoSEQ multiplex PCR assay. The source is immuneACCESS, and TCRdb retained only in-frame sequences with V and J called. Part of the clones is not carried over; for the studies checked, unresolved V genes explain less than half of this, and the remainder is unexplained. For this sample there are 100,000 to 130,000 clones; approximately 84% appear just once. The top ten clones comprise around 6.4% of the sample. The CDR3 holds 14 amino acids from the cysteine to the phenylalanine. This entry keeps only the CDR3 DNA: 42 bases, framed from base 1. For CDR1 and CDR2, the germline V gene lists SGHDN and FVKESK. Trimming accounts for 4 bases at V and 3 bases at J, while the number of junction bases matched to no gene is 5. For this clone: Which antigen it targets is not known. Base qualities are not recorded, but no much larger clone differs from it by a single base.

The V and J segments used are TRBV14 and TRBJ1-2, and TRBD1 matches 7 of the central bases. The receptor's source is a man between 18 and 29 years old in good health. The sequenced material came from blood. The CDR3 here reads CASSPWTGHYGYTF. The nucleotide sequence reads as follows: TGTGCCAGCAGCCCGTGGACAGGACACTATGGCTACACCTTC.